This T cell receptor (beta chain) originates from a study of T-cell memory formation after mild COVID-19 listed by TCRdb under 2021. Study-level background: TCR sequence clusters from the two donors were largely donor specific. T-cell clones expanding and contracting after mild COVID-19 in a couple of donors were tracked by longitudinal TCRalpha and TCRbeta repertoire sequencing. Two young, previously healthy adult volunteers, one female and one male, were included in the cohort. The full study reports these points: Only two mild cases were covered in the study, and larger cohorts including severe cases with pre-infection samples were considered necessary. From day 15 to 85, contracting clones showed balanced CD4/CD8 phenotypes, whereas a second wave of clones that expanded from day 15 to 37 leaned towards CD4+. Some responding clones were detected in pre-infection memory, which suggested that pre-existing cross-reactive memory T cells had joined the SARS-CoV-2 response. Contracting CD4+ clones turned up mainly in the CM and EM memory subsets, whereas EMRA was where CD8+ clones were enriched. SARS-CoV-2 specificity was not confirmed for the second-wave clones peaking on day 37.

Trimming takes 3 bases from V and 4 bases from J, and the germline ends sit 12 bases apart. Based on the germline V gene (reference sequence), the CDR1 and CDR2 sequences are SEHNR and FQNEAQ. The CDR3 contains 14 residues, cysteine and phenylalanine counted. Just CDR3 DNA is preserved here, 42 bases in frame from base 1. Ficoll-Paque density gradient centrifugation was used to isolate PBMCs. Sequencing was carried out with an Illumina NovaSeq 6000. cDNA libraries for TCRalpha and TCRbeta were prepared by 5'RACE using constant-segment primers, with sample barcodes and unique molecular identifiers added. Trizol reagent was used to extract RNA from every sample. Library amplification was performed in two PCR steps, and a second sample barcode and Illumina TruSeq adapters were introduced in the second step. The libraries were sequenced on an Illumina NovaSeq using 2 x 150 bp paired-end reads. On the study's bioinformatics: With migec v1.2.7, reads were demultiplexed and then collapsed into UMI-guided consensus sequences. With mixcr v2.1.11, UMI consensuses were aligned to TRA and TRB V and J templates and assembled into clonotypes. Clonotypes were classified as expanded or contracted when called significant by both edgeR and NoisET, with noise models trained on biological replicates. For edgeR calls, the thresholds were a false discovery rate-adjusted p below 0.01 and a log2 fold-change of 1. As an exploratory analysis of dynamics, max-normalized trajectories of the 1000 most abundant clonotypes were examined with PCA combined with hierarchical clustering. Each responding clone was given a CD4 or CD8 phenotype based on the CD4+ and CD8+ repertoires, which had been sequenced separately. TCRdb reprocessing: public reads trimmed at Q25 with fastp, clones called with MiXCR, in-frame beta chains kept. Records with the same CDR3 protein are collapsed into one entry carrying the most frequent genes and DNA. V and J calls and clone size were set by TCRdb, not the authors. The table for this sample lists about 130,000 distinct CDR3 sequences; 17% of them were counted only once. The top ten constitute 4% to 6% of the sample.

With regard to this clonotype: Its antigen is currently not known. No base qualities exist here, and no much larger clone lies one base off it.

Sequencing was performed on PBMCs or a T cell subset sorted from them (not recorded which). The sequence joins TRBV7-9 to TRBJ1-1, with no confidently assigned D gene. This receptor was taken from a man younger than 30 who had mild COVID-19 (a few samples of this study predate the infection). The sample titles of this study are shuffled in the database, so cell type and time point are left out; the donor was told from shared clones. The nucleotide sequence is given as TGTGCCAGCAGCTTCGGGCATTTGGGCACTGAAGCTTTCTTT. This encodes CASSFGHLGTEAFF.